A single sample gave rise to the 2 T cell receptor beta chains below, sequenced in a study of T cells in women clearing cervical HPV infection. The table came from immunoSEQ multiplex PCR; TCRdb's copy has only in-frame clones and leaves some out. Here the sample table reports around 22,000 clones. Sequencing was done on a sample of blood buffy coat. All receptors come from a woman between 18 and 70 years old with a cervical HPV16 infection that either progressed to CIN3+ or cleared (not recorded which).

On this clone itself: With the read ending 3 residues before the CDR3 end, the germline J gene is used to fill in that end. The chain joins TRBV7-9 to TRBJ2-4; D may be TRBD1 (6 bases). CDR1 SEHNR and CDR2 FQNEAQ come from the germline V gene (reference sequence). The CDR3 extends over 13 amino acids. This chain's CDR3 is CASTGTPIQGQYF. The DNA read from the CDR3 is TGTGCCAGCACCGGGACACCGATTCAGGGT.

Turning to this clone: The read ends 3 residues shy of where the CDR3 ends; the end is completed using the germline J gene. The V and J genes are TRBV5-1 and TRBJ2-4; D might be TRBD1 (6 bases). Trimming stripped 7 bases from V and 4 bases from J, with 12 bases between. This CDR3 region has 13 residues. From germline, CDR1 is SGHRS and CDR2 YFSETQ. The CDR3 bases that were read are TGCGCCAGCGCGGACAGCCAGAAAAACATT. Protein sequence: CASADSQKNI. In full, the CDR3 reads CASADSQKNIQYF.